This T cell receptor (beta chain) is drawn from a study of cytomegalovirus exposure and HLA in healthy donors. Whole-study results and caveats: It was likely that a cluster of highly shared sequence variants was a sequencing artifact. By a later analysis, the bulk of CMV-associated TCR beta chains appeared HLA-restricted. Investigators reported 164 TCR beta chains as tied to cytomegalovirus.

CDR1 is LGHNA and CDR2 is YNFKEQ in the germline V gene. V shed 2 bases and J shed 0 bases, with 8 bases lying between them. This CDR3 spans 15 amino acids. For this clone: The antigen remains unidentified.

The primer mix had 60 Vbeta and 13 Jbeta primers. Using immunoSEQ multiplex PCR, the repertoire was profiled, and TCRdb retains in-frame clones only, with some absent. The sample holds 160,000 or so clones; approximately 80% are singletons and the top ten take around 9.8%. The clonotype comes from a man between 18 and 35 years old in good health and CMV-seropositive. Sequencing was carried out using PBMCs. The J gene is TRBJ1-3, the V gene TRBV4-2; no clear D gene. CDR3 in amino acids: CASSQPSNSGNTIYF. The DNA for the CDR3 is TGTGCCAGCAGCCAACCTAGCAACTCTGGAAACACCATATATTTT.